This record looks at one TCR beta chain sequence and its context. This sample was taken from a study of T cells expressing NK-cell markers. Germline values: CDR1 MGHDK, CDR2 SYGVNS. The CDR3 is 17 amino acids. TCRdb processed the 5' RACE reads again and assigns one entry to each CDR3 protein, with no DNA. The repertoire table contains under 500,000 distinct CDR3 sequences. The specimen was blood T cells: a sorted CD56 or NKG2C T cell subset, CD4+ or CD8+ T cells, or bulk PBMC T cells (not recorded which). The V gene is TRBV25-1, the J gene TRBJ2-1; lacking DNA, the TRBD2 call made by TCRdb goes unchecked. This TCR was recovered from a woman aged 18 to 69 in good health. The CDR3 spells CASSDVGGSPFYNEQFF.